Shown below are 21 T cell receptor beta chains from a single sample sequenced in a study of T cell repertoires in cytomegalovirus infection. TCRdb re-called the reads with MiXCR, one entry per CDR3 protein. The table records 130,000 or so distinct CDR3 sequences, roughly 6% of them present only once. Sequenced material: PBMCs. All receptors derive from a human donor in good health (CMV status not recorded). Some clones in this sample may be carry-over from other donors' samples.

This clonotype has at least ten counts. The genes are TRBV5-1 and TRBJ2-5; D gene unclear. The CDR3 extends over 15 amino acids. Trimming took 7 bases from V and 5 from J, leaving 21 bases between them. CDR1 and CDR2 from the germline V gene are SGHRS and YFSETQ. The CDR3 spells CASREMAWQAETQYF. The CDR3 region has the DNA TGCGCCAGCCGAGAGATGGCGTGGCAGGCGGAGACCCAGTACTTC.

At least ten counts were recorded for this clonotype. The V gene is TRBV7-2, the J gene TRBJ2-7; 9 positions agree with TRBD1. Looked up from germline, CDR1 is SGHTA and CDR2 is FQGNSA. V was pared by 1 base and J by 4 bases, with 5 bases of the junction left unmatched. The CDR3 extends over 15 amino acids. CDR3: CASSLGTGAQYEQYF. The CDR3 region has the DNA TGTGCCAGCAGCTTAGGGACAGGGGCTCAATACGAGCAGTACTTC.

Judged by abundance, this clonotype is medium-sized. The chain combines TRBV7-2 with TRBJ2-7, with a possible D match to TRBD2 (5 bases). The CDR3 is made up of 14 amino acids. Looked up from germline, CDR1 is SGHTA and CDR2 is FQGNSA. The V and J ends lost 5 bases and 5 bases respectively, with 16 bases between them. Here the CDR3 DNA reads TGTGCCAGCAGCACCCGCGCCCGGGGAGACGAGCAGTACTTC. This translates into CASSTRARGDEQYF.

This clonotype was found many times. The chain joins TRBV6-4 to TRBJ2-1, with TRBD2 identical over 12 bases. V lost 10 bases, J lost 5 bases, and 9 bases stayed unmatched. The V gene's germline CDR1 is MRHNA and CDR2 SNTAGT. The length of the CDR3 is 15 residues. For the CDR3, the DNA is TGTGCCACTTCTTCTAGCGGGGGGGCACACAATGAGCAGTTCTTC. Translating it yields CATSSSGGAHNEQFF.

A few counts support this clonotype. The chain is built from TRBV18 and TRBJ2-6, with D tentatively TRBD1 (6 bases). Germline V gives CDR1 KGHSH, CDR2 LQKENI. The CDR3 spans 16 residues. V was clipped by 0 bases and J by 0 bases, with 6 bases between them. The CDR3 loop is CASSPPDSSGANVLTF. CDR3 coding DNA: TGTGCCAGCTCACCACCGGACAGCTCTGGGGCCAACGTCCTGACTTTC.

This clonotype has at least ten counts. The chain couples TRBV20-1 to TRBJ2-5; D possibly corresponds to TRBD1 (6 bases). V was clipped by 3 bases and J by 1 base, with 9 bases between them. Germline V gene sequence: CDR1 DFQATT, CDR2 SNEGSKA (reference sequence). The CDR3 has 13 amino acids. The chain's CDR3 is CSARTTGQETQYF. The DNA for the CDR3 is TGCAGTGCTAGGACGACAGGCCAAGAGACCCAGTACTTC.

The sample holds many counts of this clonotype. V and J are TRBV28 and TRBJ2-7, with 9 bases identical to TRBD1. Trimming took 5 bases from V and 4 from J; bases not matched to a gene: 3. The CDR3 loop spans 13 amino acids. Germline CDR1 is MDHEN and CDR2 is SYDVKM. Here the CDR3 reads CASSRQGGYEQYF. The CDR3 nucleotides read TGTGCCAGCAGTCGACAGGGGGGTTACGAGCAGTACTTC.

This clonotype appeared a few times. Written as DNA, the CDR3 is TGTGCCAGCAGCCAGGACAGAACAGATACGCAGTATTTT. Translating it yields CASSQDRTDTQYF. The V call is TRBV11-2, the J call TRBJ2-3; D might be TRBD1 (6 bases). Per the germline V gene, CDR1 is SGHAT and CDR2 is FQNNGV. The germline V and J ends were trimmed by 5 bases and 3 bases, with 9 bases remaining between them. The CDR3 runs 13 residues.

This clonotype was seen ten or more times. The CDR3 sequence: CASSNHRVAKNIQYF. CDR3 bases: TGTGCCAGCAGCAACCACAGGGTAGCCAAAAACATTCAGTACTTC. The V gene is TRBV7-2, the J gene TRBJ2-4, with a weak D call TRBD1 (6 bases). CDR1 is SGHTA and CDR2 is FQGNSA in the germline V gene. The CDR3 covers 15 residues. The V end lost 5 bases, the J end lost 0 bases, and 11 bases lay between the germline ends.

This clonotype was found many times. The CDR3 loop reads CASSLIRGATDTQYF. In nucleotides, the CDR3 is TGTGCCAGCAGCTTAATCAGGGGGGCCACAGATACGCAGTATTTT. V usage is TRBV7-6 and J usage is TRBJ2-3; tentative D call: TRBD1 (7 bases). The V gene's germline CDR1 is SGHVS and CDR2 FNYEAQ. Trimming removed 2 bases at V and 2 bases at J, with 11 bases between. The CDR3 has 15 amino acids.

There are many counts of this clonotype. V usage is TRBV11-3 and J usage is TRBJ2-2; 9 nucleotides line up with TRBD1. V shed 3 bases and J 4 bases; nucleotides not matched to a gene: 3. Germline lookup yields CDR1 SGHNT and CDR2 YENEEA. This CDR3 is built from 15 residues. CDR3 DNA: TGTGCCAGCAGCTTGCGGACAGGGGTCACCGGGGAGCTGTTTTTT. Its translation: CASSLRTGVTGELFF.

At least ten counts were recorded for this clonotype. This chain joins TRBV15 and TRBJ1-1, with D possibly matching TRBD1 (5 bases). This CDR3 is built from 14 residues. V was cut by 0 bases and J by 8 bases, with 13 bases left in between. Looked up from germline, CDR1 is LNHNV and CDR2 is YYDKDF (reference sequence). CDR3 amino acids: CATSRDSQGAEAFF. CDR3 coding DNA: TGTGCCACCAGCAGAGATAGCCAGGGAGCAGAAGCTTTCTTT.

This clonotype was found many times. This chain joins TRBV7-2 and TRBJ2-3; a possible D gene is TRBD1 (6 bases). Germline V lookup: CDR1 SGHTA, CDR2 FQGNSA. This CDR3 contains 16 residues. V was clipped by 5 bases and J by 1 base, with 16 bases between them. For the CDR3, the DNA is TGTGCCAGCAGCACCGCAGGGGCCTCTGGCACAGATACGCAGTATTTT. Translation: CASSTAGASGTDTQYF.

This clonotype was observed many times. The chain recombines TRBV7-2 with TRBJ2-1; TRBD2 matches 15 bases. In germline, CDR1 is SGHTA, CDR2 FQGNSA. This CDR3 region has 17 residues. Trimming at V came to 5 bases and at J to 8 bases, leaving 10 bases not matched to a gene. The chain's CDR3 is CASSLSGTSGGMDEQFF. CDR3 bases: TGTGCCAGCAGCCTTTCCGGGACTAGCGGGGGGATGGATGAGCAGTTCTTC.

This clonotype showed up many times. V is TRBV10-3 and J is TRBJ2-1; no clear D. Germline V gives CDR1 ENHRY, CDR2 SYGVKD. Trimming left V 4 bases short and J 8 bases short, with 6 bases between. This CDR3 has 11 residues. CDR3: CAISGKDEQFF. CDR3 bases: TGTGCCATCAGTGGGAAGGATGAGCAGTTCTTC.

This clonotype was detected a few times. This chain uses TRBV28 with TRBJ1-6; D call uncertain. The V and J ends lost 0 bases and 0 bases respectively, with 6 bases between them. From germline, CDR1 is MDHEN and CDR2 SYDVKM. CDR3 length: 16 amino acids. This chain's CDR3 is CASSLWVNSYNSPLHF. DNA of the CDR3: TGTGCCAGCAGTTTATGGGTGAACTCCTATAATTCACCCCTCCACTTT.

This clonotype appeared a few times. The rearrangement uses TRBV5-1 and TRBJ2-3; TRBD2 agrees at 13 bases. Germline values: CDR1 SGHRS, CDR2 YFSETQ. Trimming at V came to 5 bases and at J to 4 bases, leaving 7 bases not matched to a gene. The CDR3 is 16 amino acids. CDR3 sequence (DNA): TGCGCCAGCAGGCCTACTAGCGGGGGGGCCCCAGATACGCAGTATTTT. Its protein is CASRPTSGGAPDTQYF.

This clonotype showed up many times. The genes are TRBV12-3 or TRBV12-4 and TRBJ2-7; tentative D call: TRBD2 (6 bases). The germline V and J ends were trimmed by 4 bases and 2 bases, with 9 bases remaining between them. There are 13 residues in the CDR3. The CDR3 DNA reads as TGTGCCAGCAGTTGGGGGGTAACCTACGAGCAGTACTTC. It yields the protein CASSWGVTYEQYF.

The J gene is TRBJ1-1, the V gene TRBV29-1; no firm D call. V lost 2 bases to trimming and J lost 5 bases, with 6 bases between them. Germline CDR1 and CDR2: SQVTM and ANQGSEA. The CDR3 has 11 amino acids. The CDR3 spells CSVEIGTEAFF. The CDR3 DNA is TGCAGCGTTGAAATAGGGACTGAAGCTTTCTTT.

This clonotype was seen at least ten times. J is TRBJ2-7 and V is TRBV7-8; TRBD2 matches 8 bases. The CDR3 contains 15 residues. The V gene end was trimmed by 4 bases and the J gene end by 7 bases; junction bases not matched to a gene: 12. Germline CDR1 SGHVS, CDR2 FQNEAQ. CDR3 loop: CASSSKAGVAYEQYF. CDR3 coding DNA: TGTGCCAGCAGCTCAAAAGCGGGGGTAGCGTATGAGCAGTACTTC. Full variable domain (rest looked up from reference TRBV7-8 and TRBJ2-7): GAGVSQSPRYKVAKRGQDVALRCDPISGHVSLFWYQQALGQGPEFLTYFQNEAQLDKSGLPSDRFFAERPEGSVSTLKIQRTQQEDSAVYLCASSSKAGVAYEQYFGPGTRLTVT.

This clonotype appeared many times. This rearrangement joins TRBV11-2 to TRBJ1-1; possibly TRBD1 for D (5 bases). Germline CDR1 is SGHAT and CDR2 is FQNNGV. This CDR3 contains 14 residues. V gave up 6 bases and J gave up 0 bases, with 11 bases separating them. CDR3 in DNA: TGTGCCAGCAGTCCGGGACGGTTGAACACTGAAGCTTTCTTT. Amino acid sequence: CASSPGRLNTEAFF.